This T cell receptor beta chain was captured by sequencing in a study of blood T cell repertoires in COVID-19. Across the whole study: There were acute and convalescent COVID-19 samples, and they came from the United States, Italy and Spain. Sources were T cells, B-cell-depleted T cells, or PBMCs; the material itself was cDNA or gDNA.

The Seattle patients, enrolled during active infection, were followed longitudinally. CDR1 and CDR2 (germline): SGHTA, FQGNSA. There are 20 residues in the CDR3. V lost 0 bases, J lost 0 bases, and 18 bases lay in between. The repertoire was sequenced with immunoSEQ multiplex PCR; TCRdb's copy has only in-frame clones and lacks some. The sample carries nearly 350,000 clones, 88% recorded once. The sequenced sample was peripheral blood. V gene TRBV7-2 combines with J gene TRBJ1-6; tentatively, D is TRBD1 (5 bases). This clonotype was sampled from an older woman with COVID-19, enrolled during active disease. CDR3 DNA sequence: TGTGCCAGCAGCTTAGCGTATGCGGGACTCCTAAGCTCCTATAATTCACCCCTCCACTTT. It yields the protein CASSLAYAGLLSSYNSPLHF.